One sample yielded the 8 T cell receptor beta chains listed below, sequenced in a study of T-cell memory formation after mild COVID-19. TCRdb recomputed calls from the 5' RACE reads with MiXCR, one row per CDR3 protein. The top ten hold under 2.5% of the sample, which has 150,000 to 200,000 distinct CDR3 sequences, 15% to 20% seen once. Material for sequencing was PBMCs or a T cell subset sorted from them (not recorded which). The receptors shown here come from an adult woman who had mild COVID-19 (a few samples of this study predate the infection). Cell type and time point are not known.

The chain combines TRBV20-1 with TRBJ2-3; tentatively, D is TRBD1 or TRBD2 (6 bases each). With 3 bases removed from V and 5 bases from J, the gap between germline ends came to 18 bases. Germline loops: CDR1 DFQATT, CDR2 SNEGSKA (reference sequence). This CDR3 has 15 amino acids. CDR3 DNA: TGCAGTGCTAGCAAGTGGGGGGCGTCGGGAGATACGCAGTATTTT. Its translation: CSASKWGASGDTQYF.

The chain carries TRBV18 and TRBJ1-6; D is undetermined. The CDR3 extends over 14 amino acids. V lost 3 bases and J lost 8, with 11 bases in between. CDR1 is KGHSH, CDR2 LQKENI, per germline. The CDR3 is CASSPSRRYSPLHF. Written as DNA, the CDR3 is TGTGCCAGCTCACCCTCCAGGAGGTATTCACCCCTCCACTTT.

Concerning this clonotype itself: Since the CDR3 does not end with the conserved phenylalanine or tryptophan, this likely comes from a read error. V usage is TRBV3-1 and J usage is TRBJ1-1; D ambiguous. The germline V gene has CDR1 LGHDT and CDR2 YNNKEL (reference sequence). V gave up 4 bases and J gave up 1 base, with 19 bases separating them. The CDR3 extends over 17 amino acids. The CDR3 region has the DNA TGTGCCAGCAGCCGCTACGTCGGCCATCCTGGGAACACTGAAGCTTTCTTG. Translation gives CASSRYVGHPGNTEAFL.

This clonotype has only a few counts. The rearrangement joins TRBV9 to TRBJ2-7; 11 bases agree with TRBD1. Germline trimming cut 0 bases from V and 5 bases from J; bases unmatched to any gene: 10. CDR1 and CDR2 (germline): SGDLS, YYNGEE. This CDR3 is built from 17 residues. The CDR3 spells CASSVGTGGQGIHEQYF. In nucleotides, the CDR3 is TGTGCCAGCAGCGTAGGGACAGGGGGCCAGGGTATCCACGAGCAGTACTTC.

The gene calls are TRBV6-6 and TRBJ2-7; D not certain. The CDR3 is made up of 13 amino acids. Deletions cut 2 bases from V and 6 bases from J, with 11 bases between. CDR1 and CDR2 (germline): MNHNY, SVGAGI (reference sequence). Here the CDR3 DNA reads TGTGCCAGCAGTTACGCTTTAGTAGGCGAGCAGTACTTC. Translation: CASSYALVGEQYF.

CDR3 nucleotides: TGTGCCAGCAGCTTAGAAGGCCAGGGGGCGTTTAGGACAGATACGCAGTATTTT. This encodes CASSLEGQGAFRTDTQYF. The chain joins TRBV4-2 to TRBJ2-3; 8 positions match TRBD1. The J segment lost 3 bases and the V segment lost 5 bases, leaving 16 bases of the junction unmatched. The germline V gene has CDR1 LGHNA and CDR2 YNFKEQ. The CDR3 has 18 amino acids.

This sequence joins TRBV3-1 and TRBJ1-5; possible D gene TRBD1, 5 bases. This CDR3 has 17 residues. The V gene's germline CDR1 is LGHDT and CDR2 YNNKEL (reference sequence). V dropped 1 base and J dropped 1 base, with 14 bases sitting between them. CDR3 DNA: TGTGCCAGCAGCCAAGGGGCCGCGGGGGTGAGCAATCAGCCCCAGCATTTT. Amino acid sequence: CASSQGAAGVSNQPQHF.

This clonotype was detected a few times. The chain has TRBV20-1 and TRBJ2-1; TRBD2 agrees at 14 bases. This CDR3 has 15 residues. V dropped 6 bases and J dropped 4; count of bases not matched to a gene: 5. In germline, CDR1 is DFQATT, CDR2 SNEGSKA (reference sequence). The CDR3 nucleotides are TGCAGTGCGCGGACTAGCGGGAGGATATACAATGAGCAGTTCTTC. It specifies CSARTSGRIYNEQFF.